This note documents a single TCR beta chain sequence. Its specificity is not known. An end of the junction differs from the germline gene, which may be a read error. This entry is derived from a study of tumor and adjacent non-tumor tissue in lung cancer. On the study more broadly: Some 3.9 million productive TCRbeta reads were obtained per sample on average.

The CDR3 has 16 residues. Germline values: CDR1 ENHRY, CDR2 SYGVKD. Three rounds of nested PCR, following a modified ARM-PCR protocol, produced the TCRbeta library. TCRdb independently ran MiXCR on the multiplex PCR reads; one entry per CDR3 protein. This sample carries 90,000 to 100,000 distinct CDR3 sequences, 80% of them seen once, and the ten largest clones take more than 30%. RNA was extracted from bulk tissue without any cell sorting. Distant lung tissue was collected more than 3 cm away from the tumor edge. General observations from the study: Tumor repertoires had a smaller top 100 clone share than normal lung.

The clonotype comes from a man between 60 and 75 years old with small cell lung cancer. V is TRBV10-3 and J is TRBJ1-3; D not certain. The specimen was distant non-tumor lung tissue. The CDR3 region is CTISADLTYSGKTIYF. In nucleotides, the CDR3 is TGTACCATCAGTGCAGACCTTACTTACTCTGGAAAGACCATATATTTT.